A single sample is the source of the 27 T cell receptor beta chains below, sequenced in a study of cytomegalovirus exposure and HLA in healthy donors. Clones were sequenced by immunoSEQ multiplex PCR, and TCRdb holds only the in-frame ones, with some missing. The sample shows around 200,000 clones, roughly 80% of them seen only once. Sequenced input: PBMCs. All receptors come from a woman between 18 and 30 years old in good health and CMV-seropositive.

The J gene is TRBJ1-3, the V gene TRBV5-6; weak D call: TRBD1 (6 bases). CDR1 and CDR2 (germline): SGHDT, YYEEEE. V shed 3 bases and J shed 5 bases, with 9 bases lying between them. The CDR3 consists of 13 residues. The CDR3 nucleotides are TGTGCCAGCAGCTCCCAGGGGAGAAACACCATATATTTT. This codes for CASSSQGRNTIYF.

The chain is built from TRBV29-1 and TRBJ1-2; possible D gene TRBD1, 6 bases. V was cut by 7 bases and J by 0 bases, with 15 bases left in between. This CDR3 spans 14 amino acids. The germline CDR1 and CDR2 sequences are SQVTM and ANQGSEA. The CDR3 DNA is TGCAGCGCTGGCGCGACAGGTTCTAACTATGGCTACACCTTC. It translates to CSAGATGSNYGYTF.

This clone was observed a single time. The V call is TRBV5-6, the J call TRBJ1-2; D possibly corresponds to TRBD1 (5 bases). The CDR3 consists of 14 residues. Germline CDR1 and CDR2: SGHDT and YYEEEE. V was clipped by 2 bases and J by 7 bases, with 15 bases between them. CDR3 sequence: CASSFSGGVSGYTF. DNA for the CDR3: TGTGCCAGCAGCTTCTCCGGGGGAGTGAGTGGCTACACCTTC.

This clone was detected only a few times. As DNA, the CDR3 is TGTGCCAGCAGCCCTAGGACAGGGGGCAATTCACCCCTCCACTTT. Its protein product is CASSPRTGGNSPLHF. The chain couples TRBV6-5 to TRBJ1-6, with 11 bases lining up with TRBD1. The germline V gene has CDR1 MNHEY and CDR2 SVGAGI. V lost 6 bases, J lost 7 bases, and 5 bases stayed unmatched. CDR3 size: 15 residues.

The J gene is TRBJ2-3, the V gene TRBV11-2, with 9 bases identical to TRBD2. V lost 5 bases, J lost 1 base, and 7 bases stayed unmatched. CDR1 is SGHAT and CDR2 is FQNNGV in the germline V gene. The CDR3 extends over 16 amino acids. Here the CDR3 DNA reads TGTGCCAGCAGCACCCGGCGGGGGGGCGGCACAGATACGCAGTATTTT. Protein: CASSTRRGGGTDTQYF.

This clone was seen only a few times. The chain links TRBV5-4 to TRBJ1-3, with 7 nucleotides matching TRBD1. CDR1 is SGHNT, CDR2 YYREEE, per germline (reference sequence). The CDR3 consists of 17 residues. J was trimmed by 0 bases and V by 4 bases; bases with no gene match: 10. Here the CDR3 reads CASSAGTGVHSGNTIYF. In DNA form, the CDR3 reads TGTGCCAGCAGCGCCGGTACAGGGGTCCACTCTGGAAACACCATATATTTT.

V and J are TRBV19 and TRBJ2-6, with D possibly being TRBD1 (6 bases). V was pared by 1 base and J by 1 base, with 8 bases between. CDR1 is LNHDA and CDR2 is SQIVND in the germline V gene (reference sequence). This CDR3 region has 16 residues. The DNA for the CDR3 is TGTGCCAGTAGTATAGGCAGGGGATCTGGGGCCAACGTCCTGACTTTC. Translation: CASSIGRGSGANVLTF.

CDR3 DNA sequence: TGTGCCAGCTCACCATCCGACAGGGCTGGTGGGGAGCTGTTTTTT. This encodes CASSPSDRAGGELFF. The V gene is TRBV18, the J gene TRBJ2-2; TRBD1 matches 7 bases. This CDR3 region has 15 residues. The V segment lost 2 bases and the J segment 8 bases; nucleotides outside the gene matches: 8. Per germline, CDR1 KGHSH and CDR2 LQKENI.

The chain couples TRBV7-8 to TRBJ1-2, with D perhaps matching TRBD1 (6 bases). CDR3 length: 14 residues. Germline V CDR1 and CDR2: SGHVS, FQNEAQ. With 2 bases removed from V and 8 bases from J, the gap between germline ends came to 15 bases. The DNA for the CDR3 is TGTGCCAGCAGCTTAAATACTAGAGGGGGAGGCTACACCTTC. Translation gives CASSLNTRGGGYTF.

The rearrangement joins TRBV6-4 to TRBJ2-3; D perhaps matches TRBD2 (5 bases). CDR3 length equals 15 residues. Germline values: CDR1 MRHNA, CDR2 SNTAGT. Trimming stripped 3 bases from V and 2 bases from J, with 12 bases between. The CDR3, as DNA: TGTGCCAGCAGTGAGCTAGCTGGGTTCACAGATACGCAGTATTTT. Translated: CASSELAGFTDTQYF.

The chain links TRBV2 to TRBJ2-2; TRBD2 might be the D (5 bases). CDR3 size: 14 residues. CDR1 is SNHLY, CDR2 FYNNEI, per germline. The V and J ends lost 7 bases and 6 bases respectively, with 15 bases between them. This CDR3 is CASTIERASGELFF. The CDR3 DNA reads as TGTGCCAGCACCATCGAGAGGGCGTCCGGGGAGCTGTTTTTT.

The chain carries TRBV6-5 and TRBJ2-5; 10 nucleotides agree with TRBD1. From germline, CDR1 is MNHEY and CDR2 SVGAGI. This CDR3 contains 15 residues. Trimming cost V 4 bases and J 5 bases; bases outside gene matches: 7. CDR3 in amino acids: CASSSTGGGFETQYF. The CDR3 nucleotides read TGTGCCAGCAGTTCGACAGGGGGCGGTTTCGAGACCCAGTACTTC.

The rearrangement links TRBV2 to TRBJ2-5; D is undetermined. The CDR3 is 14 amino acids. Germline V gene data show CDR1 as SNHLY and CDR2 as FYNNEI. Deletions cut 3 bases from V and 1 base from J, with 9 bases between. The CDR3 sequence is CASSEAHFQETQYF. The CDR3 region has the DNA TGTGCCAGCAGTGAGGCCCATTTCCAAGAGACCCAGTACTTC.

The V and J genes are TRBV25-1 and TRBJ2-3, with TRBD2 matching over 8 bases. This CDR3 region has 16 residues. V shed 1 base, J shed 1 base, and the junction held 4 bases outside the gene matches. The V gene's germline CDR1 is MGHDK and CDR2 SYGVNS. The CDR3 nucleotides are TGTGCCAGCAGTGAATGGAGCGGGGGTGGCACAGATACGCAGTATTTT. The encoded protein is CASSEWSGGGTDTQYF.

The count of this clone is one. This chain joins TRBV5-6 and TRBJ2-7; possible D gene TRBD1, 6 bases. The germline V gene encodes CDR1 SGHDT and CDR2 YYEEEE. The CDR3 consists of 14 residues. The V and J ends lost 4 bases and 3 bases respectively, with 14 bases between them. This CDR3 reads CASSPRDTYYEQYF. CDR3 nucleotide sequence: TGTGCCAGCAGCCCCCGGGACACCTACTACGAGCAGTACTTC.

The rearrangement joins TRBV7-2 to TRBJ2-7; TRBD2 agrees at 7 bases. The CDR3 spans 15 residues. In germline, CDR1 is SGHTA, CDR2 FQGNSA. Unmatched junction bases numbered 6, after V lost 1 base and J lost 3 bases. CDR3 in amino acids: CASSLGRGLGYEQYF. The CDR3 nucleotides are TGTGCCAGCAGCTTAGGGCGGGGGTTGGGCTACGAGCAGTACTTC.

The chain recombines TRBV27 with TRBJ1-4; 10 bases match TRBD1. The ends lost 6 bases at V and 0 bases at J; junction bases unmatched: 4. The length of the CDR3 is 16 residues. Germline V CDR1 and CDR2: MNHEY, SMNVEV (reference sequence). DNA for the CDR3: TGTGCCAGCAGATTGGACAGGGGGACAACTAATGAAAAACTGTTTTTT. Its protein product is CASRLDRGTTNEKLFF.

DNA for the CDR3: TGTGCCAGCAGCTTAGCGGCGGGGAGCTCCTATAATTCACCCCTCCACTTT. It translates to CASSLAAGSSYNSPLHF. The chain is built from TRBV7-8 and TRBJ1-6; D not resolved. This CDR3 has 17 residues. Deletions cut 0 bases from V and 0 bases from J, with 9 bases between. In germline, CDR1 is SGHVS, CDR2 FQNEAQ. Filled out from reference TRBV7-8 and TRBJ1-6, the complete variable domain reads GAGVSQSPRYKVAKRGQDVALRCDPISGHVSLFWYQQALGQGPEFLTYFQNEAQLDKSGLPSDRFFAERPEGSVSTLKIQRTQQEDSAVYLCASSLAAGSSYNSPLHFGNGTRLTVT.

The rearrangement joins TRBV29-1 to TRBJ1-4; TRBD1 matches at 9 bases. The length of the CDR3 is 15 residues. CDR1 is SQVTM, CDR2 ANQGSEA, per germline. Losses at the gene ends were 7 bases for V and 2 bases for J; bases not matched to a gene: 8. The CDR3 nucleotides are TGCAGCGCCGGACAGGGGTCATGGACTAATGAAAAACTGTTTTTT. Translating gives CSAGQGSWTNEKLFF.

The chain carries TRBV5-1 and TRBJ2-5; D uncertain. The CDR3 totals 14 residues. Germline assignment: CDR1 SGHRS and CDR2 YFSETQ. V lost 4 bases to trimming and J lost 2 bases, with 12 bases between them. Written as DNA, the CDR3 is TGCGCCAGCAGCCCCGGTCGCGTACAAGAGACCCAGTACTTC. Translation gives CASSPGRVQETQYF.

This sequence joins TRBV9 and TRBJ1-1; D is unclear. The length of the CDR3 is 15 residues. The germline V gene has CDR1 SGDLS and CDR2 YYNGEE. Trimming pared 0 bases from V and 3 bases from J, leaving 12 bases between. CDR3 amino acids: CASSVATRGDTEAFF. In nucleotides, the CDR3 is TGTGCCAGCAGCGTAGCTACCCGGGGAGACACTGAAGCTTTCTTT. The full variable domain, rest sourced from reference TRBV9 and TRBJ1-1, is DSGVTQTPKHLITATGQRVTLRCSPRSGDLSVYWYQQSLDQGLQFLIQYYNGEERAKGNILERFSAQQFPDLHSELNLSSLELGDSALYFCASSVATRGDTEAFFGQGTRLTVV.

This clone was seen a single time. This rearrangement joins TRBV7-9 to TRBJ2-5; no reliable D call. CDR1 is SEHNR, CDR2 FQNEAQ, per germline (reference sequence). V was clipped by 0 bases and J by 1 base, with 9 bases between them. The CDR3 runs to 15 residues. CDR3 sequence reads: CASSLAPQSQETQYF. The CDR3 nucleotides are TGTGCCAGCAGCTTAGCTCCGCAGTCCCAAGAGACCCAGTACTTC.

The chain recombines TRBV7-9 with TRBJ1-1, with 8 bases fitting TRBD1. The V segment lost 5 bases and the J segment 4 bases; nucleotides outside the gene matches: 9. The length of the CDR3 is 15 residues. Germline V lookup: CDR1 SEHNR, CDR2 FQNEAQ (reference sequence). Written as DNA, the CDR3 is TGTGCCAGCAGCGTACCACAGGGGGTCGGCACTGAAGCTTTCTTT. Amino acid sequence: CASSVPQGVGTEAFF.

The rearrangement uses TRBV6-5 and TRBJ2-5; 8 bases match TRBD2. The CDR3 covers 14 residues. CDR1 MNHEY and CDR2 SVGAGI come from the germline V gene. V dropped 6 bases and J dropped 5; count of bases not matched to a gene: 8. The CDR3 here is CASSPGLVLETQYF. The CDR3 nucleotides read TGTGCCAGCAGCCCGGGACTAGTCCTGGAGACCCAGTACTTC.

The rearrangement links TRBV7-9 to TRBJ2-3, with TRBD2 matching over 8 bases. Germline V gene lookup returns CDR1 SEHNR and CDR2 FQNEAQ (reference sequence). This CDR3 contains 15 residues. V lost 4 bases, J lost 0 bases, and 3 bases stayed unmatched. CDR3 nucleotide sequence: TGTGCCAGCAGCTCACGGGGGGGGAGCACAGATACGCAGTATTTT. Protein: CASSSRGGSTDTQYF.

This clone was recorded a few times. This chain joins TRBV7-9 and TRBJ1-6; D uncertain. The CDR3 spans 14 residues. V dropped 1 base and J dropped 7 bases, with 8 bases sitting between them. Germline CDR1 reads SEHNR; CDR2 reads FQNEAQ (reference sequence). CDR3 bases: TGTGCCAGCAGCTTAGAAGGGAGGAATTCACCCCTCCACTTT. It specifies CASSLEGRNSPLHF. Looking up the rest from reference TRBV7-9 and TRBJ1-6 gives the full variable domain: DTGVSQNPRHKITKRGQNVTFRCDPISEHNRLYWYRQTLGQGPEFLTYFQNEAQLEKSRLLSDRFSAERPKGSFSTLEIQRTEQGDSAMYLCASSLEGRNSPLHFGNGTRLTVT.

J is TRBJ1-1 and V is TRBV6-1; D possibly corresponds to TRBD1 (6 bases). There are 13 residues in the CDR3. Germline V CDR1 and CDR2: MNHNS, SASEGT. Trimming removed 5 bases from V and 4 bases from J, with 11 bases in between. CDR3 amino acids: CASSSRGGTEAFF. The CDR3 DNA follows: TGTGCCAGCAGTTCACGAGGGGGCACTGAAGCTTTCTTT.